This section outlines one T cell receptor beta chain sequence together with its context. Antigen specificity is unknown. With random hexamers, reverse transcription was performed on about 0.5 to 1 ug of RNA. TCRdb re-derived calls from the immunoSEQ multiplex PCR reads in MiXCR, one entry per CDR3 protein. The data hold 150,000 to 200,000 distinct CDR3 sequences, with around 94% observed a single time. Trimming took 0 bases from V and 3 from J, leaving 11 bases between them. CDR3 size: 15 residues. CDR1 is LGHNA and CDR2 is YNFKEQ in the germline V gene. This sample was included in a study of CD8 T cells in Susac syndrome. Findings and caveats of the study: The relatively small number of individuals in the TCR sequencing and HLA analysis was acknowledged by the study.

Sequencing targeted TCR beta in T cells from blood (CD8+ and CD4+). Negative magnetic isolation gave CD8+ and CD4+ cells; FACS enriched CD8+ TEMRA. The specimen sequenced was CD4+ T cells from PBMCs. The chain is built from TRBV4-2 and TRBJ1-2; D is unclear. The TCR originated in a human donor in good health. The DNA of the CDR3 is TGTGCCAGCAGCCAAGAGCGGGAAGGCGACTATGGCTACACCTTC. Translating it yields CASSQEREGDYGYTF.